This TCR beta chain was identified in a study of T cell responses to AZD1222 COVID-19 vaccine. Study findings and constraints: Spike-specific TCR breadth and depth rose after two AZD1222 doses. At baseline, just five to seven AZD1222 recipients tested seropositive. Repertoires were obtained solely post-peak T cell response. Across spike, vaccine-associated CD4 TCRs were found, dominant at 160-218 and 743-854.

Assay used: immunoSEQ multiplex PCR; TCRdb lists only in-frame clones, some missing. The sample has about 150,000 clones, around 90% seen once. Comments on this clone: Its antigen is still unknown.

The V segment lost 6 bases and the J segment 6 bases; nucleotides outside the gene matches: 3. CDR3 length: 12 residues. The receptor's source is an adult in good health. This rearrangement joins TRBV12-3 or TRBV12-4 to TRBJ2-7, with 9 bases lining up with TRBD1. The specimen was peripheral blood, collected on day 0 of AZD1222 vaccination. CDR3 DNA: TGTGCCAGCAGACAGGGGGCTTCCGAGCAGTACTTC. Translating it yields CASRQGASEQYF.